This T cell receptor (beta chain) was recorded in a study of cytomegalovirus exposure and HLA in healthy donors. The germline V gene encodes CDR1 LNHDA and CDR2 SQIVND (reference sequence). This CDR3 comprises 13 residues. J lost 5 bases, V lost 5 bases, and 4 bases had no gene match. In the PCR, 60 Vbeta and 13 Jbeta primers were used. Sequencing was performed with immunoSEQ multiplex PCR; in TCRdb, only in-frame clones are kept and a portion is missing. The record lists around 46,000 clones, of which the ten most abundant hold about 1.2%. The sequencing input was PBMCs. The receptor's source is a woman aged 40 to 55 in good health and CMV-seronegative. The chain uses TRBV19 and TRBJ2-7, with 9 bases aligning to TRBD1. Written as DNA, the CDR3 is TGTGCCAGTAGTCGGTGGACAGGGGACGAGCAGTACTTC. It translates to CASSRWTGDEQYF.